The 11 T cell receptor beta chains presented below share a single source sample, sequenced in a study of blood T cell repertoires in COVID-19. This table comes from immunoSEQ multiplex PCR, and its TCRdb copy is limited to in-frame clones, with some not included. This sample carries a few hundred thousand clones, roughly four fifths of them seen once, and the ten largest clones take 3% to 4%. Sequencing input: PBMCs or T cells enriched from blood (not recorded which). These receptors originate from an older woman who had recovered from COVID-19.

The chain joins TRBV28 to TRBJ1-4; 9 positions agree with TRBD1. Germline lookup yields CDR1 MDHEN and CDR2 SYDVKM. The CDR3 consists of 13 residues. V lost 8 bases to trimming and J lost 5 bases; unmatched junction nucleotides: 3. The DNA of the CDR3 is TGTGCCAGCGGACAGGGGAAAAATGAAAAACTGTTTTTT. Translated, it gives CASGQGKNEKLFF. The whole variable domain, remainder taken from reference TRBV28 and TRBJ1-4, is DVKVTQSSRYLVKRTGEKVFLECVQDMDHENMFWYRQDPGLGLRLIYFSYDVKMKEKGDIPEGYSVSREKKERFSLILESASTNQTSMYLCASGQGKNEKLFFGSGTQLSVL.

V usage is TRBV18 and J usage is TRBJ2-1; 10 positions agree with TRBD1. CDR1 and CDR2 (germline): KGHSH, LQKENI. V gave up 2 bases and J gave up 7 bases; unmatched junction bases: 11. The CDR3 has 17 residues. CDR3 DNA sequence: TGTGCCAGCTCACCATTGGACAGGGGGATCGGGGGAAATGAGCAGTTCTTC. This encodes CASSPLDRGIGGNEQFF.

This chain joins TRBV9 and TRBJ1-2; TRBD1 matches 7 bases. The CDR3 loop spans 13 amino acids. Germline V CDR1 and CDR2: SGDLS, YYNGEE. Losses at the gene ends were 4 bases for V and 2 bases for J; bases not matched to a gene: 2. CDR3 sequence (DNA): TGTGCCAGCAGCCAACAGGGGAACTATGGCTACACCTTC. Its translation: CASSQQGNYGYTF.

This rearrangement joins TRBV4-1 to TRBJ2-3; tentatively, D is TRBD1 (5 bases). Germline V gives CDR1 MGHRA, CDR2 YSYEKL. This CDR3 is built from 15 residues. Trimming removed 1 base at V and 4 bases at J, with 12 bases between. The CDR3 DNA reads TGCGCCAGCAGCCAAGTGGGGCTCTCATCAGATACGCAGTATTTT. Translating gives CASSQVGLSSDTQYF.

This rearrangement joins TRBV6-5 to TRBJ1-6; D call uncertain. The CDR3 is 16 residues long. V dropped 0 bases and J dropped 0 bases, with 6 bases sitting between them. Germline-derived CDR1 and CDR2 are MNHEY and SVGAGI. The CDR3 protein is CASSYSLHSYNSPLHF. The CDR3 nucleotides read TGTGCCAGCAGTTACTCATTACACTCCTATAATTCACCCCTCCACTTT.

The V gene is TRBV6-6, the J gene TRBJ2-7, with TRBD2 identical over 10 bases. This CDR3 contains 16 residues. The V gene's germline CDR1 is MNHNY and CDR2 SVGAGI (reference sequence). Trimming at V came to 6 bases and at J to 7 bases, leaving 15 bases not matched to a gene. The CDR3 is CASSRGGTSGVGEQYF. CDR3 coding DNA: TGTGCCAGCAGCCGTGGGGGCACTAGCGGGGTTGGGGAGCAGTACTTC.

This clone was detected many times. J is TRBJ1-1 and V is TRBV13, with TRBD1 as a possible D gene (5 bases). Germline V lookup: CDR1 PRHDT, CDR2 FYEKMQ (reference sequence). Trimming took 5 bases from V and 1 from J, leaving 11 bases between them. The CDR3 totals 14 residues. This chain's CDR3 is CASSIDGGNTEAFF. CDR3 in DNA: TGTGCCAGCAGCATAGACGGGGGGAACACTGAAGCTTTCTTT.

The V and J genes are TRBV7-9 and TRBJ1-1; TRBD1 matches at 9 bases. CDR3 length: 15 amino acids. Germline CDR1 is SEHNR and CDR2 is FQNEAQ (reference sequence). The ends lost 5 bases at V and 3 bases at J; junction bases unmatched: 7. This CDR3 reads CASSVRQGVDTEAFF. The CDR3 nucleotides read TGTGCCAGCAGCGTAAGACAGGGGGTTGACACTGAAGCTTTCTTT.

The chain combines TRBV11-2 with TRBJ1-1, with 7 bases lining up with TRBD1. CDR1 and CDR2 (germline): SGHAT, FQNNGV. The ends lost 5 bases at V and 4 bases at J; junction bases unmatched: 4. CDR3 size: 13 residues. CDR3 amino acids: CASSQGQSTEAFF. Here the CDR3 DNA reads TGTGCCAGCAGCCAGGGACAGAGCACTGAAGCTTTCTTT.

The chain joins TRBV30 to TRBJ2-5; tentative D call: TRBD2 (6 bases). Per the germline V gene, CDR1 is GTSNPN and CDR2 is SVGIG (reference sequence). The CDR3 is 12 residues long. In nucleotides, the CDR3 is TGTGCTGCAGGGAGGCGAGGAGAGACCCAGTACTTC. It yields the protein CAAGRRGETQYF. The full variable domain, rest sourced from reference TRBV30 and TRBJ2-5, is SQTIHQWPATLVQPVGSPLSLECTVEGTSNPNLYWYRQAAGRGLQLLFYSVGIGQISSEVPQNLSASRPQDRQFILSSKKLLLSDSGFYLCAAGRRGETQYFGPGTRLLVL.

The rearrangement uses TRBV7-8 and TRBJ2-2; tentatively, D is TRBD2 (6 bases). The CDR3 extends over 16 amino acids. Between the trimmed V and J ends, which lost 5 bases and 4 bases, there was a span of 17 bases. The germline V gene has CDR1 SGHVS and CDR2 FQNEAQ. In DNA, the CDR3 is TGTGCCAGCAGCCCTGGGACTTGGGTCTCCACCGGGGAGCTGTTTTTT. As protein: CASSPGTWVSTGELFF.